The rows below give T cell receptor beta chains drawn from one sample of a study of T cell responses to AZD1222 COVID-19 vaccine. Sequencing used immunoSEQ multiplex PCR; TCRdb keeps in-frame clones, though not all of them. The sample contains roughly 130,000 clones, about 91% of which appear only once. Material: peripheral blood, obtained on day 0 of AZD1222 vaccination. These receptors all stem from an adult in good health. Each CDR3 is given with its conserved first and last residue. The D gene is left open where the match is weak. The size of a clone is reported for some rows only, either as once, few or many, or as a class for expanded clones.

CSYQDTGELFF,TGCAGCTATCAGGACACCGGGGAGCTGTTTTTT,TRBJ2-2,NA,NA,TRBV29-1,11
CASSPSTGPGGSPLHF,TGTGCCAGCTCACCCTCGACAGGGCCCGGGGGTTCACCCCTCCACTTT,TRBJ1-6,TRBD1,NA,TRBV18,16
CATSDGQGNSNQPQHF,TGTGCCACCAGTGATGGGCAGGGAAATAGCAATCAGCCCCAGCATTTT,TRBJ1-5,NA,NA,TRBV24-1,16
CASSGGHGAANTGELFF,TGTGCCAGTAGTGGCGGACACGGGGCGGCGAACACCGGGGAGCTGTTTTTT,TRBJ2-2,NA,NA,TRBV19,17
CASSLGTGPNQPQHF,TGTGCCAGCAGCTTGGGGACAGGTCCCAATCAGCCCCAGCATTTT,TRBJ1-5,TRBD1,NA,TRBV5-6,15
CASSERGEYNNQPQHF,TGCGCCAGCAGTGAGAGAGGGGAATACAACAATCAGCCCCAGCATTTT,TRBJ1-5,NA,NA,TRBV10-2,16
CASRSSGTSGAIQETQYF,TGCGCCAGCAGGTCCTCCGGGACTAGCGGGGCTATACAAGAGACCCAGTACTTC,TRBJ2-5,TRBD2,NA,TRBV5-1,18
CAISGSPGQSSTDTQYF,TGTGCCATCAGTGGCTCACCGGGACAGTCTAGCACAGATACGCAGTATTTT,TRBJ2-3,TRBD1,NA,TRBV10-3,17
CASSLGRVGSYEQYF,TGCGCCAGCAGCTTGGGCAGGGTCGGCTCCTACGAGCAGTACTTC,TRBJ2-7,NA,NA,TRBV5-1,15
CASSPMMGHSPLHF,TGTGCCAGCAGCCCAATGATGGGGCATTCACCCCTCCACTTT,TRBJ1-6,NA,NA,TRBV7-2,14
CATSGEGYTF,TGTGCCACCAGCGGGGAGGGCTACACCTTC,TRBJ1-2,NA,NA,TRBV15,10
CASSRSGTPGDGYTF,TGTGCCAGCAGCCGTTCAGGGACACCTGGGGATGGCTACACCTTC,TRBJ1-2,NA,once,TRBV7-9,15
CSADRGEAFF,TGCAGTGCTGACAGGGGTGAAGCTTTCTTT,TRBJ1-1,TRBD1,NA,TRBV20-1,10
CASSLDSGQGAGGYTF,TGCGCCAGCAGCTTGGACTCTGGACAGGGGGCCGGTGGCTACACCTTC,TRBJ1-2,TRBD1,NA,TRBV5-1,16
CASSQENSIEQFF,TGTGCCAGCAGCCAGGAAAACAGCATTGAGCAGTTCTTC,TRBJ2-1,NA,NA,TRBV4-2,13
CASSPDGAEVVLTF,TGTGCCAGCAGCCCCGACGGCGCAGAAGTCGTCCTGACTTTC,TRBJ2-6,NA,NA,TRBV9,14
CASSGGQGIDEQYF,TGTGCCAGCTCAGGGGGACAGGGTATCGACGAGCAGTACTTC,TRBJ2-7,TRBD1,NA,TRBV18,14
CASSLVSPLAGGYNEQFF,TGCGCCAGCAGCTTGGTGTCCCCACTAGCGGGGGGGTACAATGAGCAGTTCTTC,TRBJ2-1,TRBD2,NA,TRBV5-1,18
CASSLTPEANYGYTF,TGTGCCAGCAGTCTTACACCAGAAGCTAACTATGGCTACACCTTC,TRBJ1-2,NA,NA,TRBV7-3,15
CASSYPGQLDYEQYF,TGTGCCAGCAGTTACCCGGGACAGTTGGACTACGAGCAGTACTTC,TRBJ2-7,TRBD1,NA,TRBV6-2/TRBV6-3,15
CASSYSIGGEGKLFF,TGTGCCAGCAGTTACTCGATCGGGGGAGAAGGAAAACTGTTTTTT,TRBJ1-4,NA,NA,TRBV6-5,15
CASSRGQGDSPLHF,TGTGCCAGCAGCCGCGGACAGGGAGATTCCCCCCTCCACTTT,TRBJ1-6,TRBD1,NA,TRBV6-5,14